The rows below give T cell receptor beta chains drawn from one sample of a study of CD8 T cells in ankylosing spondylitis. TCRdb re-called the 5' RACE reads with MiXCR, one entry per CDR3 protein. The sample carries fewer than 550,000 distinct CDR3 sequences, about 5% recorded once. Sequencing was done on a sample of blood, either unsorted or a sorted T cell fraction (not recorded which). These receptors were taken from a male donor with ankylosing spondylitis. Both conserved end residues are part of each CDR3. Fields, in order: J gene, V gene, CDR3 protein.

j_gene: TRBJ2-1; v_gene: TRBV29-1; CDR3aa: CSGAPSYRGPREQFF
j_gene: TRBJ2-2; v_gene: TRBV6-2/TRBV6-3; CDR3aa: CASRNTGTSTGELFF
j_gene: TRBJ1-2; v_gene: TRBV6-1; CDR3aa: CASSEAGSGYGYTF
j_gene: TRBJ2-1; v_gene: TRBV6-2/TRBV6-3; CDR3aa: CASNPGISYNEQFF
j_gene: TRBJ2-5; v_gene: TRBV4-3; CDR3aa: CASSLTWELAKETQYF
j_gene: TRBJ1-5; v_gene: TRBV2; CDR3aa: CASNRDREVGNQPQHF
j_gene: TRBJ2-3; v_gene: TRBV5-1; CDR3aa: CASSLRDRGADTQYF
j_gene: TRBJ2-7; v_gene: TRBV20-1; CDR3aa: CSARDWGKPGDEQYF
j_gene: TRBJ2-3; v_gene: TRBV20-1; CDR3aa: CSAPRGGTDTQYF
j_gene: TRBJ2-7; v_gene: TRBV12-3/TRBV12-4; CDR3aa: CASSRRDRGRHEQYF
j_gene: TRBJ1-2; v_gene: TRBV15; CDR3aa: CATSREKGDGYTF
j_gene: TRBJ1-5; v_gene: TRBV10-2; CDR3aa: CASSVQDSNQPQHF
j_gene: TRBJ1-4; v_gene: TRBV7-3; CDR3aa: CASSLSTGGSEKLFF
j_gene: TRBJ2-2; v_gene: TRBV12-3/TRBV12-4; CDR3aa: CAFSLALSTGRSTGELFF
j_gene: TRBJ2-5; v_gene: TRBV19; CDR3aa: CASSGQGRVETQYF
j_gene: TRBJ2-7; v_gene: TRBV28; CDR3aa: CASSTNRTPYEQYF
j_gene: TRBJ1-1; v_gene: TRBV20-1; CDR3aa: CSARDTFGGWTEAFF
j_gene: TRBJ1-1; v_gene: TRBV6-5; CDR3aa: CASSYRAGSNTEAFF
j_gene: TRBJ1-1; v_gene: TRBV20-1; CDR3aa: CSASRRDTEAFF
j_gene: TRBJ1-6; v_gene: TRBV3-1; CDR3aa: CASSQSRTVSRSPLHF
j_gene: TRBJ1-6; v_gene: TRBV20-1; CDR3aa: CSASWDARGNSPLHF
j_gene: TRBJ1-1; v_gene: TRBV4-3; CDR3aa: CASSPAWPGNTEAFF
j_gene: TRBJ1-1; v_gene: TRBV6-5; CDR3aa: CASSYSEPLGDGDTEAFF
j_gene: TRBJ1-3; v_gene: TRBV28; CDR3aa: CASRTTGGGNTIYF
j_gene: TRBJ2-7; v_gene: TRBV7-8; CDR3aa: CASSSRDRATYEQYF
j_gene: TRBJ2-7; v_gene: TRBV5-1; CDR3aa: CASSLVEGSSSYEQYF
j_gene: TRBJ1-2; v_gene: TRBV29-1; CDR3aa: CSVEDRGLYGYTF
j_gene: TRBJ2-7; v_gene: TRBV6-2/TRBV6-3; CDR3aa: CASSRAGWEQYF
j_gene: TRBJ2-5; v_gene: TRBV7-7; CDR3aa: CASSSLGTGEETQYF